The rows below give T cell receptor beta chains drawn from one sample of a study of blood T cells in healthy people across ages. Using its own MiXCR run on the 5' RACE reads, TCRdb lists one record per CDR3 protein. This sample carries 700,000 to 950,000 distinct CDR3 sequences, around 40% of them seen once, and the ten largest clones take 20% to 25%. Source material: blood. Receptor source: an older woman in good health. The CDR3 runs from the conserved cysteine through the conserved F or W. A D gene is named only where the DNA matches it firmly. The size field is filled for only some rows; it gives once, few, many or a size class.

CDR3 DNA: TGCGCCAGCAGTGATCAGGGAGACACAGATACGCAGTATTTT
CDR3 protein: CASSDQGDTDTQYF
V gene: TRBV10-1
J gene: TRBJ2-3
clone size: few
D gene: .

CDR3 DNA: TGTGCCAGCAGCTTAGTAGGGGACAGGGCCAATGAGCAGTTCTTC
CDR3 protein: CASSLVGDRANEQFF
V gene: TRBV7-2
J gene: TRBJ2-1
clone size: .
D gene: TRBD1

CDR3 DNA: TGTGCCAGCAGCCAAGACGGGCAGGGCCATCAGCCCCAGCATTTT
CDR3 protein: CASSQDGQGHQPQHF
V gene: TRBV3-1
J gene: TRBJ1-5
clone size: few
D gene: .

CDR3 DNA: TGTGCCAGCAGTGAAGAGGTAGCGGGAGTTAATGAGCAGTTCTTC
CDR3 protein: CASSEEVAGVNEQFF
V gene: TRBV2
J gene: TRBJ2-1
clone size: few
D gene: TRBD2

CDR3 DNA: TGTGCCAGCAGCAGGCCTGTACAGGGGGCGGGTGAGCAGTTCTTC
CDR3 protein: CASSRPVQGAGEQFF
V gene: TRBV12-3/TRBV12-4
J gene: TRBJ2-1
clone size: few
D gene: TRBD1

CDR3 DNA: TGTGCCAGCAGCCCAATAGCGGGAGGGGGCAATGAGCAGTTCTTC
CDR3 protein: CASSPIAGGGNEQFF
V gene: TRBV3-1
J gene: TRBJ2-1
clone size: .
D gene: TRBD2

CDR3 DNA: TGTGCCAGCAGCTCCAGTCTACGTGGCCGCTATGGCTACACCTTC
CDR3 protein: CASSSSLRGRYGYTF
V gene: TRBV7-2
J gene: TRBJ1-2
clone size: .
D gene: .

CDR3 DNA: TGCGCCAGCGGAGGATCACAAGGGACAGACAAGGCGTACGAGCAGTACTTC
CDR3 protein: CASGGSQGTDKAYEQYF
V gene: TRBV5-1
J gene: TRBJ2-7
clone size: .
D gene: TRBD1

CDR3 DNA: TGTGCCAGCAGCCGGGGGTTAGCGGGAGGAGGAGGAAATACGCAGTATTTT
CDR3 protein: CASSRGLAGGGGNTQYF
V gene: TRBV7-2
J gene: TRBJ2-3
clone size: .
D gene: TRBD2

CDR3 DNA: TGTGCGAGCAGTAGTTCCGGGACAGGGGACACTGAAGCTTTCTTT
CDR3 protein: CASSSSGTGDTEAFF
V gene: TRBV12-3/TRBV12-4
J gene: TRBJ1-1
clone size: .
D gene: TRBD1

CDR3 DNA: TGTGCCAGCAGTTTAGCTAGCTCCTACAATGAGCAGTTCTTC
CDR3 protein: CASSLASSYNEQFF
V gene: TRBV12-3/TRBV12-4
J gene: TRBJ2-1
clone size: many
D gene: .

CDR3 DNA: TGTGCCAGCAGTCTCCTAGCGGGGTTGCACAATGAGCAGTTCTTC
CDR3 protein: CASSLLAGLHNEQFF
V gene: TRBV6-2/TRBV6-3
J gene: TRBJ2-1
clone size: many
D gene: TRBD2

CDR3 DNA: TGTGCCAGCAGTTTATCCCCCGGACAGTACGAGCAGTACTTC
CDR3 protein: CASSLSPGQYEQYF
V gene: TRBV28
J gene: TRBJ2-7
clone size: few
D gene: .

CDR3 DNA: TGTGCCATCAGTGAGTCGGCCGGACTAGCGGGAGGGCCTTCGGAGACCCAGTACTTC
CDR3 protein: CAISESAGLAGGPSETQYF
V gene: TRBV10-3
J gene: TRBJ2-5
clone size: many
D gene: TRBD2

CDR3 DNA: TGCGCCAGCAGCCAAGTTCCCCCATCGGGGACAGGGCGAGGAAACACCATATATTTT
CDR3 protein: CASSQVPPSGTGRGNTIYF
V gene: TRBV4-3
J gene: TRBJ1-3
clone size: few
D gene: TRBD1

CDR3 DNA: TGTGCCAGCAGCTCGGACAGGCTTATGAACACTGAAGCTTTCTTT
CDR3 protein: CASSSDRLMNTEAFF
V gene: TRBV27
J gene: TRBJ1-1
clone size: .
D gene: TRBD1

CDR3 DNA: TGTGCCAGCAGTTTTGGGGGGGCCGGGTACAATGAGCAGTTCTTC
CDR3 protein: CASSFGGAGYNEQFF
V gene: TRBV12-3/TRBV12-4
J gene: TRBJ2-1
clone size: few
D gene: .

CDR3 DNA: TGCAGTGCTTCAAAGGCCCCCGGGGTCGGCGAGCAGTACTTC
CDR3 protein: CSASKAPGVGEQYF
V gene: TRBV20-1
J gene: TRBJ2-7
clone size: few
D gene: .

CDR3 DNA: TGTGCCAGCAGCGTAGTTCGGTTGGGGGATAAGGCTTTCTTT
CDR3 protein: CASSVVRLGDKAFF
V gene: TRBV9
J gene: TRBJ1-1
clone size: .
D gene: .

CDR3 DNA: TGTGCCAGCAGCCCGGGATCACGATATGGCTACACCTTC
CDR3 protein: CASSPGSRYGYTF
V gene: TRBV3-1
J gene: TRBJ1-2
clone size: .
D gene: .

CDR3 DNA: TGTGCCAGCAGACAAAATAGCAATCAGCCCCAGCATTTT
CDR3 protein: CASRQNSNQPQHF
V gene: TRBV28
J gene: TRBJ1-5
clone size: .
D gene: .

CDR3 DNA: TGCAGCGTTGAAGGGGCCGATTACGAGCAGTACTTC
CDR3 protein: CSVEGADYEQYF
V gene: TRBV29-1
J gene: TRBJ2-7
clone size: .
D gene: .

CDR3 DNA: TGCGCCAGCAGCTTGAGAGAGCGCTCACCCCTCCACTTT
CDR3 protein: CASSLRERSPLHF
V gene: TRBV5-1
J gene: TRBJ1-6
clone size: few
D gene: .

CDR3 DNA: TGTGCCAGCAGTCCCCGGGACAGGGGGCAAGGTGGGGCCAACGTCCTGACTTTC
CDR3 protein: CASSPRDRGQGGANVLTF
V gene: TRBV6-1
J gene: TRBJ2-6
clone size: .
D gene: TRBD1

CDR3 DNA: TGTGCCAGCAGTTTTTTAGGCTTCCAAGAGACCCAGTACTTC
CDR3 protein: CASSFLGFQETQYF
V gene: TRBV28
J gene: TRBJ2-5
clone size: .
D gene: .

CDR3 DNA: TGTGCCAGCAGCTTAGACGGGGGAAACTATGGCTACACCTTC
CDR3 protein: CASSLDGGNYGYTF
V gene: TRBV11-2
J gene: TRBJ1-2
clone size: few
D gene: .

CDR3 DNA: TGTGCCAGCAGCGTAGGGGTTGGCTTGGGTGGGACTGAAGCTTTCTTT
CDR3 protein: CASSVGVGLGGTEAFF
V gene: TRBV9
J gene: TRBJ1-1
clone size: .
D gene: .

CDR3 DNA: TGTGCCAGCAGTGAAGCCCAAAATTCACCCCTCCACTTT
CDR3 protein: CASSEAQNSPLHF
V gene: TRBV6-1
J gene: TRBJ1-6
clone size: .
D gene: .

CDR3 DNA: TGTGCCAGCAGCTTAAAGGGGCCCCTTACTAATGAAAAACTGTTTTTT
CDR3 protein: CASSLKGPLTNEKLFF
V gene: TRBV7-2
J gene: TRBJ1-4
clone size: .
D gene: .

CDR3 DNA: TGCAGTGCTACCCAGCGGGAGGTCCCCTACAATGAGCAGTTCTTC
CDR3 protein: CSATQREVPYNEQFF
V gene: TRBV20-1
J gene: TRBJ2-1
clone size: few
D gene: TRBD2

CDR3 DNA: TGCAGTGCGACCGCTGCCCGGGGGCCTGGGGCCAACGTCCTGACTTTC
CDR3 protein: CSATAARGPGANVLTF
V gene: TRBV20-1
J gene: TRBJ2-6
clone size: many
D gene: .

CDR3 DNA: TGTGCCAGCAGCCACGGACAGGGGGGGTCACCCCTCCACTTT
CDR3 protein: CASSHGQGGSPLHF
V gene: TRBV7-2
J gene: TRBJ1-6
clone size: .
D gene: TRBD1

CDR3 DNA: TGTGCCAGCAGCCAAGGGGGACTAGCGGGGGGAGAGACCCAGTACTTC
CDR3 protein: CASSQGGLAGGETQYF
V gene: TRBV3-1
J gene: TRBJ2-5
clone size: .
D gene: TRBD2

CDR3 DNA: TGTGCCAGTAGTGCGGGACCCGCGGATACGCAGTATTTT
CDR3 protein: CASSAGPADTQYF
V gene: TRBV19
J gene: TRBJ2-3
clone size: .
D gene: .

CDR3 DNA: TGCAGTGCTAGACCCGCTAGCGGGGGACAAGAGACCCAGTACTTC
CDR3 protein: CSARPASGGQETQYF
V gene: TRBV20-1
J gene: TRBJ2-5
clone size: .
D gene: TRBD2

CDR3 DNA: TGTGCCAGCAGCAATAGCTTCCGGTGGGACCGAGACCCGAACACCGGGGAGCTGTTTTTT
CDR3 protein: CASSNSFRWDRDPNTGELFF
V gene: TRBV3-1
J gene: TRBJ2-2
clone size: few
D gene: .

CDR3 DNA: TGTGCCAGCAGTGATACTAGCGGGGGCACAGATACGCAGTATTTT
CDR3 protein: CASSDTSGGTDTQYF
V gene: TRBV28
J gene: TRBJ2-3
clone size: .
D gene: TRBD2

CDR3 DNA: TGCAGCGTTGAAAAGGAGGAGACCCAGTACTTC
CDR3 protein: CSVEKEETQYF
V gene: TRBV29-1
J gene: TRBJ2-5
clone size: many
D gene: .

CDR3 DNA: TGCAGCGTTGCTGATAGCGGGAAACGGGACAATGAGCAGTTCTTC
CDR3 protein: CSVADSGKRDNEQFF
V gene: TRBV29-1
J gene: TRBJ2-1
clone size: .
D gene: TRBD2

CDR3 DNA: TGTGCCAGCAGTTACGCAGGAGCCTACGAGCAGTACTTC
CDR3 protein: CASSYAGAYEQYF
V gene: TRBV6-5
J gene: TRBJ2-7
clone size: .
D gene: .

CDR3 DNA: TGTGCCAGTAGTATCCTGGGGGTGGATAATTCACCCCTCCCCTTT
CDR3 protein: CASSILGVDNSPLPF
V gene: TRBV19
J gene: TRBJ1-6
clone size: .
D gene: .

CDR3 DNA: TGTGCCAGCAGCCTTTTCCGTGTTCTCGGGGGACAGGGCAACTATGGCTACACCTTC
CDR3 protein: CASSLFRVLGGQGNYGYTF
V gene: TRBV7-3
J gene: TRBJ1-2
clone size: .
D gene: TRBD1

CDR3 DNA: TGTGCCAGCAGCCCCCAGGCAGGCCACTATGGCTACACCTTC
CDR3 protein: CASSPQAGHYGYTF
V gene: TRBV3-1
J gene: TRBJ1-2
clone size: few
D gene: .

CDR3 DNA: TGCGCTAGCAGTGACTCCTCTTCGGGAGAACACGAGCAGTACTTC
CDR3 protein: CASSDSSSGEHEQYF
V gene: TRBV6-4
J gene: TRBJ2-7
clone size: .
D gene: .